Each of the 10 T cell receptor beta chains below was sequenced from the same sample in a study of blood T cells in healthy people across ages. Together with a sample-barcoded 5' primer, a J-beta primer mix was included in a second PCR lasting roughly 6 to 12 cycles. TCRdb re-called the 5' RACE reads through MiXCR, storing one row per CDR3 protein. The table records around 650,000 distinct CDR3 sequences, roughly 32% of them present only once. Sequenced: blood. The receptors shown here come from a woman older than 75 in good health.

This clonotype showed up many times. The chain has TRBV28 and TRBJ2-7; D unresolved. With 6 bases removed from V and 2 bases from J, the gap between germline ends came to 11 bases. From germline, CDR1 is MDHEN and CDR2 SYDVKM. This CDR3 is 13 amino acids long. This CDR3 reads CASSLTAPYEQYF. The CDR3 DNA reads TGTGCCAGCAGCCTAACGGCCCCCTACGAGCAGTACTTC.

This clonotype was picked up many times. The chain carries TRBV30 and TRBJ2-3; 7 bases match TRBD2. The germline CDR1 and CDR2 sequences are GTSNPN and SVGIG (reference sequence). V shed 0 bases, J shed 6 bases, and the junction held 3 bases outside the gene matches. The CDR3 is 13 residues long. The CDR3 region has the DNA TGTGCCTGGAGTGTGTTTAGCGGGGATACGCAGTATTTT. This translates into CAWSVFSGDTQYF.

This chain links TRBV5-1 with TRBJ1-2, with D hard to call. The germline V gene has CDR1 SGHRS and CDR2 YFSETQ. The CDR3 spans 16 residues. Trimming pared 4 bases from V and 6 bases from J, leaving 22 bases between. The DNA for the CDR3 is TGCGCCAGCAGCCCTGGTGGGTCCAGTTCCCGGGATGGCTACACCTTC. It codes for CASSPGGSSSRDGYTF.

This clonotype was found many times. V gene TRBV9 combines with J gene TRBJ2-5; 9 nucleotides line up with TRBD1. Looked up from germline, CDR1 is SGDLS and CDR2 is YYNGEE. V dropped 2 bases and J dropped 4; count of bases not matched to a gene: 12. The CDR3 contains 17 residues. This CDR3 is CASSVFSGQGSGETQYF. CDR3 in DNA: TGTGCCAGCAGCGTGTTCTCGGGACAGGGATCCGGAGAGACCCAGTACTTC.

This clonotype was seen a few times. The rearrangement uses TRBV12-3 or TRBV12-4 and TRBJ2-3, with D perhaps assigned TRBD1 or TRBD2 (6 bases each). The CDR3 runs 13 residues. V lost 5 bases, J lost 8 bases, and 14 bases lay in between. This chain's CDR3 is CASSDPGAATQYF. The CDR3, as DNA: TGTGCCAGCAGTGATCCGGGGGCCGCTACGCAGTATTTT.

The chain recombines TRBV20-1 with TRBJ1-2; 7 nucleotides match TRBD1. Trimming removed 6 bases from V and 8 bases from J; junction bases left unmatched: 9. In germline, CDR1 is DFQATT, CDR2 SNEGSKA (reference sequence). The CDR3 loop spans 12 amino acids. CDR3 coding DNA: TGCAGTGCCGAAGACAGGGATGGAGGCTACACCTTC. Translation: CSAEDRDGGYTF.

This clonotype turned up a few times. V and J are TRBV19 and TRBJ2-3, with D possibly matching TRBD1 (5 bases). There are 15 residues in the CDR3. Trimming left V 2 bases short and J 1 base short, with 10 bases between. Germline assignment: CDR1 LNHDA and CDR2 SQIVND (reference sequence). The CDR3 DNA sequence: TGTGCCAGTAGTATATCCCTGACAGGCACAGATACGCAGTATTTT. Amino acids: CASSISLTGTDTQYF.

This clonotype showed up many times. V gene TRBV5-1 combines with J gene TRBJ1-2, with D possibly TRBD1 on 5 matching bases. The V end was cut by 3 bases, the J end by 6 bases, with 12 bases between. The CDR3 length is 13 residues. Germline CDR1 reads SGHRS; CDR2 reads YFSETQ. The CDR3 coding sequence is TGCGCCAGCAGCTCCAGTATAGGGGATGGCTACACCTTC. Amino acid sequence: CASSSSIGDGYTF.

This chain uses TRBV5-1 with TRBJ1-4; D gene unclear. This CDR3 has 17 amino acids. CDR1 SGHRS and CDR2 YFSETQ come from the germline V gene. Trimming took off 0 bases at V and 0 bases at J, with 12 bases between the two ends. The CDR3 DNA is TGCGCCAGCAGCTTGGTAGCAGACGGTGCAACTAATGAAAAACTGTTTTTT. Its translation: CASSLVADGATNEKLFF.

Of note for this clonotype: This could be a read error, since a much larger clone is one nucleotide away. The rearrangement joins TRBV7-9 to TRBJ2-5; D is perhaps TRBD1 (7 bases). The J call may be wrong; the DNA end is better matched by TRBJ2-7. CDR1 and CDR2 (germline): SEHNR, FQNEAQ (reference sequence). This CDR3 contains 14 residues. This CDR3 is CTSSLFQGGYEQYF. The CDR3, as DNA: TGTACCAGCAGCTTATTCCAGGGGGGCTACGAGCAGTACTTC.